This entry is about one TCR beta chain. As yet, its antigen is unknown. This sample was taken from a study of CXCR4 blockade with PD-1 therapy in pancreatic cancer. Study conclusions and caveats: More frequent amino acid clones had more nucleotide rearrangements, suggesting convergent selection. Without paired alpha-beta data, shared specificity of dominant clones is unconfirmed. Tumors were clonally expanded, mean around 0.14 versus 0.05 in healthy blood.

The table came from immunoSEQ multiplex PCR; TCRdb's copy has only in-frame clones and leaves some out. The table shows under 180 clones, with roughly 40% occurring only once. No neoadjuvant therapy was given before resection to the patients supplying these archived tumor blocks. This clonotype was sampled from a human donor with pancreatic ductal adenocarcinoma. The sample consisted of tumor tissue.

CDR3 in DNA: TGCGCCAGCAGCCAAGTGTGGCAGGCGAGCTCCTACGAGCAGTACTTC. Translating gives CASSQVWQASSYEQYF. The chain carries TRBV4-1 and TRBJ2-7; D is unclear. V lost 1 base to trimming and J lost 0 bases, with 13 bases between them. CDR3 length: 16 amino acids. CDR1 is MGHRA and CDR2 is YSYEKL in the germline V gene.